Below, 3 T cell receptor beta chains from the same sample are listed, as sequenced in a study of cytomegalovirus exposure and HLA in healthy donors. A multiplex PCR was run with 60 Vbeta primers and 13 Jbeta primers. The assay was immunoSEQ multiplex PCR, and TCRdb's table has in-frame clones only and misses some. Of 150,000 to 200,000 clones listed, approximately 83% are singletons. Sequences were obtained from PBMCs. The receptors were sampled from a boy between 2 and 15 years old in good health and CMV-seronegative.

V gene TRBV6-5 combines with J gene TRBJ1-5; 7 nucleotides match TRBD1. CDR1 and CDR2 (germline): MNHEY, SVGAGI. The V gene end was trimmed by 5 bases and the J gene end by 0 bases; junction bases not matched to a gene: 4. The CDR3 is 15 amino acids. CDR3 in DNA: TGTGCCAGCAGTAGGGACAGATATAGCAATCAGCCCCAGCATTTT. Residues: CASSRDRYSNQPQHF.

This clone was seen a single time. CDR3 coding DNA: TGTGCCAGCAAGGCCGCGGGGGGCTATGGCTACACCTTC. Translation: CASKAAGGYGYTF. This rearrangement joins TRBV19 to TRBJ1-2, with D tentatively TRBD1 (5 bases). CDR1 is LNHDA, CDR2 SQIVND, per germline (reference sequence). The CDR3 is 13 amino acids. The ends were cut back, 9 bases at V and 4 bases at J, with 15 bases in the middle. The variable domain in full, completed from reference TRBV19 and TRBJ1-2, reads DGGITQSPKYLFRKEGQNVTLSCEQNLNHDAMYWYRQDPGQGLRLIYYSQIVNDFQKGDIAEGYSVSREKKESFPLTVTSAQKNPTAFYLCASKAAGGYGYTFGSGTRLTVV.

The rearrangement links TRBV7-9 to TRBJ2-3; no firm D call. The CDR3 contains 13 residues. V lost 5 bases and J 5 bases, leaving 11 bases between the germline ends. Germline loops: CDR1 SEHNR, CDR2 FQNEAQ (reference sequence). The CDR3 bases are TGTGCCAGCAGCCAACAAGTATTAGATACGCAGTATTTT. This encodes CASSQQVLDTQYF.